A selection of T cell receptor beta chains follows, all from one sample in a study of T cell responses to AZD1222 COVID-19 vaccine. TCRdb's copy holds only in-frame clones and misses some; the assay was immunoSEQ multiplex PCR. Of some 60,000 clones listed, roughly 80% are singletons. Sequencing used peripheral blood, obtained 28 days after the second AZD1222 dose. Receptors originate from an adult who received the AZD1222 COVID-19 vaccine. Each CDR3 is given with its conserved first and last residue. The order of the fields is V gene, D gene, clone size, J gene, CDR3 protein, CDR3 DNA. The D gene is left open where the match is weak. Clone size, where shown, is once, few, many, or a class for clones that have expanded.

TRBV29-1	TRBD1	-	TRBJ1-1	CSVDGAGGNVGSTEAFF	TGCAGCGTTGACGGGGCAGGGGGCAACGTCGGTAGCACTGAAGCTTTCTTT
TRBV28	-	-	TRBJ1-3	CASSEVGGNTIYF	TGTGCCAGCAGTGAAGTCGGTGGAAACACCATATATTTT
TRBV6-5	-	-	TRBJ1-2	CASSYSAVNYGYTF	TGTGCCAGCAGTTACTCGGCGGTAAACTATGGCTACACCTTC
TRBV20-1	-	-	TRBJ2-3	CSSRGDTQYF	TGCAGCTCTCGGGGGGATACGCAGTATTTT
TRBV5-1	-	-	TRBJ1-5	CASSSAPGGPQHF	TGCGCCAGCAGCTCCGCTCCGGGCGGGCCCCAGCATTTT
TRBV6-5	-	few	TRBJ2-7	CAKGARGYEQYF	TGTGCCAAGGGGGCCCGGGGGTACGAGCAGTACTTC
TRBV30	-	-	TRBJ1-2	CAWSVQWQGGYTF	TGTGCCTGGAGTGTACAGTGGCAGGGGGGCTACACCTTC
TRBV28	-	-	TRBJ1-5	CASSLPGPGIQPQHF	TGTGCCAGCAGTTTGCCAGGTCCGGGGATTCAGCCCCAGCATTTT
TRBV5-4	TRBD1	-	TRBJ2-7	CASSLRDRDDEQYF	TGTGCCAGCAGCTTGAGAGACAGGGATGACGAGCAGTACTTC
TRBV23-1	-	-	TRBJ2-7	CASSQTAYEQYF	TGCGCCAGCAGTCAGACAGCCTACGAGCAGTACTTC
TRBV6-5	-	once	TRBJ2-1	CAASMTRGNEQFF	TGTGCCGCAAGCATGACAAGGGGCAATGAGCAGTTCTTC
TRBV5-6	-	-	TRBJ1-3	CASSRGNTIYF	TGTGCCAGCAGCCGAGGAAACACCATATATTTT
TRBV5-1	TRBD2	-	TRBJ2-2	CASSISGTSGGNRGELFF	TGCGCCAGCAGCATCTCCGGGACTAGCGGGGGTAATCGCGGGGAGCTGTTTTTT
TRBV27	-	once	TRBJ2-1	CASSSLYGSYNEQFF	TGTGCCAGCAGTTCCTTGTACGGCTCCTACAATGAGCAGTTCTTC
TRBV5-4	TRBD1	few	TRBJ1-3	CASSSGVQGGSGNTIYF	TGTGCCAGCAGCTCTGGGGTGCAGGGGGGCTCTGGAAACACCATATATTTT
TRBV7-2	TRBD1	-	TRBJ1-5	CASSDNRGFQPQHF	TGTGCCAGCAGCGATAACAGGGGTTTTCAGCCCCAGCATTTT
TRBV2	-	-	TRBJ2-7	CASKWTADSYEQYF	TGTGCCAGCAAATGGACAGCCGACTCCTACGAGCAGTACTTC
TRBV3-1/TRBV3-2	TRBD2	-	TRBJ2-5	CASSPPSGGETQYF	TGTGCCAGCAGCCCCCCTAGCGGGGGAGAGACCCAGTACTTC
TRBV18	-	-	TRBJ1-2	CASSPGSPLLYGYTF	TGTGCCAGCTCACCGGGAAGTCCTTTACTCTATGGCTACACCTTC
TRBV7-2	TRBD1	-	TRBJ1-2	CASSWTGGEVGYTF	TGTGCCAGCAGCTGGACAGGGGGAGAAGTTGGCTACACCTTC
TRBV3-1/TRBV3-2	-	-	TRBJ2-5	CASSQTRSETQYF	TGTGCCAGCAGCCAGACTCGGTCAGAGACCCAGTACTTC
TRBV19	-	-	TRBJ1-4	CASTPSWGGVANEKLFF	TGTGCCAGTACCCCCTCGTGGGGGGGGGTGGCGAATGAAAAACTGTTTTTT
TRBV24-1	-	-	TRBJ2-3	CATSARAGPRTDTQYF	TGTGCCACCAGTGCCCGGGCGGGGCCCCGCACAGATACGCAGTATTTT
TRBV28	TRBD1	-	TRBJ1-2	CASSLMQGDGYTF	TGTGCCAGCAGTTTAATGCAGGGGGATGGCTACACCTTC